This entry features one T cell receptor beta chain sequence. Its antigen is still unknown. The sample is drawn from a study of beta chain features in type 1 diabetes. Findings of the study overall: Diminished insertions and augmented deletions at VDJ junctions characterized type 1 diabetes patients. TCRB repertoires of naive, central memory and Treg cells appeared more similar among patients than among healthy donors.

The study reverse transcribed the entire isolated RNA, so it sequenced expressed TCRB transcripts. The assay was immunoSEQ multiplex PCR, and TCRdb's table has in-frame clones only and misses some. The data hold about 140,000 clones, with 6.9% observed a single time. Germline CDR1 reads MDHEN; CDR2 reads SYDVKM. J was trimmed by 3 bases and V by 5 bases; bases with no gene match: 3. The CDR3 is 15 residues long. The sequencing input was central memory CD4+ T cells from blood. This chain links TRBV28 with TRBJ2-2; 10 nucleotides match TRBD2. This clonotype was sampled from a woman under 40 in good health. CDR3 sequence: CASSLAGVYTGELFF. CDR3 coding DNA: TGTGCCAGCAGTCTAGCGGGAGTTTACACCGGGGAGCTGTTTTTT.